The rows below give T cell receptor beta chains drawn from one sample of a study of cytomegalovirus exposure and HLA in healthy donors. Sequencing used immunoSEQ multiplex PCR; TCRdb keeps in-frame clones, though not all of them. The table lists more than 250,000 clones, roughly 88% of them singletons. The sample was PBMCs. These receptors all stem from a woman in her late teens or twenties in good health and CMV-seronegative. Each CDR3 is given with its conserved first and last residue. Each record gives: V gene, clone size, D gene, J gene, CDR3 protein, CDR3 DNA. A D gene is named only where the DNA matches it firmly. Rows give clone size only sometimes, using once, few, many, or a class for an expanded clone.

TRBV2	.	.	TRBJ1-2	CASSEGGTNYGYTF	TGTGCCAGCAGCGAGGGGGGGACTAACTATGGCTACACCTTC
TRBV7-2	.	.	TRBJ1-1	CASSFGVGYTEAFF	TGTGCCAGCAGCTTCGGGGTGGGGTACACTGAAGCTTTCTTT
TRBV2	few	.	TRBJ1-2	CASSTTGGGYTF	TGTGCCAGCAGTACTACAGGCGGCGGCTACACCTTC
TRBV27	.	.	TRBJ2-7	CASSLVRGLGEQYF	TGTGCCAGCAGTTTAGTTAGGGGTTTAGGGGAGCAGTACTTC
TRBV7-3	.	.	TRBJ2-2	CASSPVGGTGELFF	TGTGCCAGCAGCCCGGTGGGGGGCACCGGGGAGCTGTTTTTT
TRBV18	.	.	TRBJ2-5	CASSPGASQETQYF	TGTGCCAGCTCACCTGGGGCAAGCCAAGAGACCCAGTACTTC
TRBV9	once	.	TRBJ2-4	CASSVGQGGNIQYF	TGTGCCAGCAGCGTAGGCCAGGGAGGAAACATTCAGTACTTC
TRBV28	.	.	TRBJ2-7	CASGPPYEQYF	TGTGCCAGCGGCCCACCCTACGAGCAGTACTTC
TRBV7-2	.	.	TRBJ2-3	CASSHTDTQYF	TGTGCCAGCAGCCACACAGATACGCAGTATTTT
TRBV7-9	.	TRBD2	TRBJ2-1	CASSRGLGYNEQFF	TGTGCCAGCAGCCGCGGACTAGGCTACAATGAGCAGTTCTTC
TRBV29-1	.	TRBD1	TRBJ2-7	CSAGSGTGSYEQYF	TGCAGCGCCGGTTCCGGGACAGGTTCCTACGAGCAGTACTTC
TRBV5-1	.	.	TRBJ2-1	CASSYDRGGYNEQFF	TGCGCCAGCAGCTACGACAGGGGAGGGTACAATGAGCAGTTCTTC
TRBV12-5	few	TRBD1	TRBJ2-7	CASGLGQGHEQYF	TGTGCTAGTGGTCTGGGACAGGGCCACGAGCAGTACTTC
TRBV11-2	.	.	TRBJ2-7	CASSLNGEILYEQYF	TGTGCCAGCAGCTTAAACGGGGAGATTTTGTACGAGCAGTACTTC
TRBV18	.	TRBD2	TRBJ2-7	CASSPQGTSGYEQYF	TGTGCCAGCTCACCACAAGGGACTAGCGGTTACGAGCAGTACTTC
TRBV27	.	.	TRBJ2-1	CASSLGLGYNEQFF	TGTGCCAGCAGTTTGGGACTGGGTTACAATGAGCAGTTCTTC
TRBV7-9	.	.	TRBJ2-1	CASSLKGDEQFF	TGTGCCAGCAGCTTAAAGGGGGATGAGCAGTTCTTC
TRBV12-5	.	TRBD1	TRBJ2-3	CASGFGQAVDTQYF	TGTGCTAGTGGTTTCGGACAGGCGGTGGATACGCAGTATTTT
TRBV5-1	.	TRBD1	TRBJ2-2	CASSGTGDRGGELFF	TGCGCCAGCAGCGGGACAGGGGATCGAGGCGGGGAGCTGTTTTTT
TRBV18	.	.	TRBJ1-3	CASSPTRDTTGNTIYF	TGTGCCAGCTCACCAACCCGGGACACAACTGGAAACACCATATATTTT
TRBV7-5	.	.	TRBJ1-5	CVRSHIPPGGEGNQPQHF	TGTGTCAGAAGCCATATTCCTCCAGGGGGCGAGGGCAATCAGCCCCAGCATTTT
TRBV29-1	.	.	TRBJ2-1	CSVDGYVSFEQFF	TGCAGCGTTGACGGTTATGTGAGTTTTGAGCAGTTCTTC
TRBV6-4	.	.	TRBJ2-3	CASREGSSTDTQYF	TGTGCCAGCAGAGAGGGTAGCAGCACAGATACGCAGTATTTT
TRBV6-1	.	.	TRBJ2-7	CATHYEQYF	TGTGCCACCCACTACGAGCAGTACTTC
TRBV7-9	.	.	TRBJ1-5	CASSLGQTNSNQPQHF	TGTGCCAGCAGCTTAGGGCAGACAAATAGCAATCAGCCCCAGCATTTT
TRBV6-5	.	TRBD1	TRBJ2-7	CASSYSRQGLDEQYF	TGTGCCAGCAGTTACTCAAGACAGGGGCTCGACGAGCAGTACTTC
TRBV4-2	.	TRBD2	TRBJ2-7	CASSASSGMTYEQYF	TGTGCCAGCAGCGCATCTAGCGGGATGACCTACGAGCAGTACTTC
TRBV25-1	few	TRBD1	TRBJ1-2	CASYGQVDYGYTF	TGTGCCAGCTACGGACAGGTAGACTATGGCTACACCTTC
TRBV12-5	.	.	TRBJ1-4	CASGLGQISNEKLFF	TGTGCTAGTGGTTTGGGACAGATATCTAATGAAAAACTGTTTTTT
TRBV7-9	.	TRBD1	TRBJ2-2	CASSHNRGAGELFF	TGTGCCAGCAGCCACAACAGGGGAGCCGGGGAGCTGTTTTTT
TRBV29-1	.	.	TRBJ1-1	CSVDATVNTEAFF	TGCAGCGTTGATGCAACGGTGAACACTGAAGCTTTCTTT
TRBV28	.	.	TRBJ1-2	CASSPLHGGESGYTF	TGTGCCAGCAGCCCATTGCATGGAGGCGAATCTGGCTACACCTTC
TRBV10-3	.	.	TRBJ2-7	CAISESGDGGNEQYF	TGTGCCATCAGTGAGTCAGGGGACGGGGGAAACGAGCAGTACTTC
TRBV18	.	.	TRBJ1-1	CASSPPGRDLNTEAFF	TGTGCCAGCTCACCACCGGGGCGCGACCTGAACACTGAAGCTTTCTTT
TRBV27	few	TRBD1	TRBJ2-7	CASSWTGLANEQYF	TGTGCCAGCAGCTGGACAGGGTTAGCCAACGAGCAGTACTTC
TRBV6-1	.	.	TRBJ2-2	CASSEALRAGELFF	TGTGCCAGCAGTGAAGCGCTCAGGGCCGGGGAGCTGTTTTTT
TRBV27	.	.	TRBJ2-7	CASSLRGLKAWVF	TGTGCCAGCAGTTTACGCGGGTTGAAGGCTTGGGTCTTC
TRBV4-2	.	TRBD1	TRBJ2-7	CASSPGDRGHEQYF	TGTGCCAGCAGCCCAGGGGACAGGGGCCACGAGCAGTACTTC
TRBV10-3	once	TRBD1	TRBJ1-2	CAISEADRGNYGYTF	TGTGCCATCAGTGAGGCGGACAGGGGGAATTATGGCTACACCTTC
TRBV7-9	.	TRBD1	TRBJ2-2	CASSRGSGTGTTGELFF	TGTGCCAGCAGCCGGGGGTCCGGGACAGGGACCACCGGGGAGCTGTTTTTT
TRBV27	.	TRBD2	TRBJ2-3	CASSLRSSGSGYTQYF	TGTGCCAGCAGTTTGAGGTCGAGCGGGAGCGGGTATACGCAGTATTTT
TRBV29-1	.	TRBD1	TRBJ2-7	CSVVEGGAYEQYF	TGCAGCGTTGTTGAAGGGGGCGCCTACGAGCAGTACTTC
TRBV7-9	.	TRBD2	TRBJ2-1	CASTNGLAGGEVHEQFF	TGTGCCAGCACCAACGGACTAGCGGGAGGTGAGGTACATGAGCAGTTCTTC
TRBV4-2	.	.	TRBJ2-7	CASSQDQASYEQYF	TGTGCCAGCAGCCAAGATCAGGCGTCCTACGAGCAGTACTTC
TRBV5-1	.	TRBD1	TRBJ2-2	CASNPGTGGIGELFF	TGCGCCAGCAACCCCGGGACAGGGGGCATCGGGGAGCTGTTTTTT
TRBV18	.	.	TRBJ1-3	CASSPPAGNTIYF	TGTGCCAGCTCACCACCGGCCGGGAACACCATATATTTT
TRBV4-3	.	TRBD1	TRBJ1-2	CASSPDRGDYGYTF	TGCGCCAGCAGCCCCGACAGGGGAGACTATGGCTACACCTTC
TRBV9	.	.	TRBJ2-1	CASSVATGSPHNEQFF	TGTGCCAGCAGCGTAGCCACAGGGAGCCCCCACAATGAGCAGTTCTTC
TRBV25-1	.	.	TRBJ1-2	CASSPGQRVGYTF	TGTGCCAGCAGTCCTGGGCAGAGGGTCGGCTACACCTTC
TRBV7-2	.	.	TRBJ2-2	CASSLVIRSTGELFF	TGTGCCAGCAGCTTAGTAATTCGGTCGACCGGGGAGCTGTTTTTT
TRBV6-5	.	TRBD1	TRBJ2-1	CASTPTTGAHNEQFF	TGTGCCAGCACCCCAACCACAGGGGCCCACAATGAGCAGTTCTTC
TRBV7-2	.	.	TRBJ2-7	CASSFGVSSYEQYF	TGTGCCAGCAGCTTCGGGGTTTCCTCCTACGAGCAGTACTTC
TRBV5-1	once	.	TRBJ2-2	CASSFLLAQNTGELFF	TGCGCCAGCAGCTTCCTGTTAGCTCAAAACACCGGGGAGCTGTTTTTT
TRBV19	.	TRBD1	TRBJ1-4	CASTTGATNEKLFF	TGTGCCAGTACTACAGGGGCAACTAATGAAAAACTGTTTTTT